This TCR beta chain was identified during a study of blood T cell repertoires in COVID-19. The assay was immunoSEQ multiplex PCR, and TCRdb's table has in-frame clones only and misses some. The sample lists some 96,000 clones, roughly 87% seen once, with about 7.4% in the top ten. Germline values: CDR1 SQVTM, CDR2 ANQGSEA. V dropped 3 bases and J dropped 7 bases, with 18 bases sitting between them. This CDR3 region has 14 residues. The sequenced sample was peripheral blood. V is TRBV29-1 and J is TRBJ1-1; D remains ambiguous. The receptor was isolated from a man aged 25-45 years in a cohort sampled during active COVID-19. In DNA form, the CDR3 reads TGCAGCGTTGATGTGGATAGTGGAGCTTATGAAGCTTTCTTT. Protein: CSVDVDSGAYEAFF. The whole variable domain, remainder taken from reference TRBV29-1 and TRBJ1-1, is SAVISQKPSRDICQRGTSLTIQCQVDSQVTMMFWYRQQPGQSLTLIATANQGSEATYESGFVIDKFPISRPNLTFSTLTVSNMSPEDSSIYLCSVDVDSGAYEAFFGQGTRLTVV.